This TCR beta chain was sequenced during a study of T cell changes during pregnancy in multiple sclerosis (dated by TCRdb to the late 2010s). A note on the overall study: The study looked at changes in the T cell repertoire across pregnancy in women with multiple sclerosis.

CDR1 SGHTA and CDR2 FQGNSA were looked up in the germline V gene. The CDR3 contains 15 residues, cysteine and phenylalanine counted. The read is trimmed to its CDR3 DNA, 45 bases read in frame from base 1. Germline trimming amounts to 5 bases on V and 2 bases on J, with 3 as the count of junction bases outside the gene matches. On this clone itself: No cognate antigen has been identified for it. No base qualities exist here, and no much larger clone lies one base off it.

The method was the immunoSEQ multiplex PCR assay. In its TCRdb copy, this immuneACCESS table keeps in-frame sequences only and misses some clones. Where compared with another copy, unresolved V genes explain less than half of these, and the others have no known cause. This sample gives more than 90,000 clones in total; 92% of them show up just once. Just over 2% of the sample comes from the top ten. This sequence was found in a female donor with multiple sclerosis, enrolled in a pregnancy study. The material was peripheral blood, obtained after pregnancy. The V gene is TRBV7-2 and the J gene is TRBJ2-6, and 7 junctional nucleotides match TRBD1. The sequence in DNA is TGTGCCAGCAGCCCAGGGGGAGCTGGGGCCAACGTCCTGACTTTC. The resulting protein is CASSPGGAGANVLTF.